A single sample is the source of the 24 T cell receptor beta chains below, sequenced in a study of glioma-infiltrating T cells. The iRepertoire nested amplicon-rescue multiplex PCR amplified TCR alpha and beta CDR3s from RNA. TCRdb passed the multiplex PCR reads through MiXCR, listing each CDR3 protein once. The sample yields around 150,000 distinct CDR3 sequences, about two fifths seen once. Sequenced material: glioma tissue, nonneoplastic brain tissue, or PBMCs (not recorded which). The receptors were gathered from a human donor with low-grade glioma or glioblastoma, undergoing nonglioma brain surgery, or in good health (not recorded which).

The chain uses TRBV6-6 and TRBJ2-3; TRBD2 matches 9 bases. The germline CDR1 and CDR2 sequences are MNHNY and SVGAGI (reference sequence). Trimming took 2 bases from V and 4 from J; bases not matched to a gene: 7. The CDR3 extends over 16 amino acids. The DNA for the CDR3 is TGTGCCAGCAGTTACGATAGCGGGGGTCCACCAGATACGCAGTATTTT. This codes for CASSYDSGGPPDTQYF.

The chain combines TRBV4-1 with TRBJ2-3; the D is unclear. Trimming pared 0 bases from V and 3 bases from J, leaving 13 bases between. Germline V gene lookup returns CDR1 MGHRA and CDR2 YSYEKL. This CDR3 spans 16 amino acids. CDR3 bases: TGCGCCAGCAGCCAAGATGTACAGATTGGGACAGATACGCAGTATTTT. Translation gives CASSQDVQIGTDTQYF.

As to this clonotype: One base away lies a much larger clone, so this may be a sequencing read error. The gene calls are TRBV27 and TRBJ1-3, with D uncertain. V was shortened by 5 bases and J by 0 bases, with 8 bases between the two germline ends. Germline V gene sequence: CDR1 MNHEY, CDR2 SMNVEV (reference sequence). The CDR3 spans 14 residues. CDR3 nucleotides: TGTGCCAGCAGTGAACTATTCTCTGGAAACACCATATATTTT. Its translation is CASSELFSGNTIYF.

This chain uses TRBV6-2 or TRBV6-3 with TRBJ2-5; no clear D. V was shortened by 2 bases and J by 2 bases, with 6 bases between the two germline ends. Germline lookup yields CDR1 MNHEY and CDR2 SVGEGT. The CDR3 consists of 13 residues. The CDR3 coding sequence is TGTGCCAGCAGTTACCTGAGGCAAGAGACCCAGTACTTC. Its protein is CASSYLRQETQYF.

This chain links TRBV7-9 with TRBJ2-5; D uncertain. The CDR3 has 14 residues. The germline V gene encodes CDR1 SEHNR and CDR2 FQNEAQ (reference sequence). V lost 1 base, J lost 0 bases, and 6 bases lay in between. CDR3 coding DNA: TGTGCCAGCAGCTTAGAACAGTACCAAGAGACCCAGTACTTC. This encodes CASSLEQYQETQYF.

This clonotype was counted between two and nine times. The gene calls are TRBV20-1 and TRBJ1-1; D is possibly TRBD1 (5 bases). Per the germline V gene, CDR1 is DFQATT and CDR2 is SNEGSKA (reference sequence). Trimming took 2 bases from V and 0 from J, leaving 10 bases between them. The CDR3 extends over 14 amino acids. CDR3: CSARQGTMNTEAFF. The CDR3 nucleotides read TGCAGTGCTAGACAGGGAACCATGAACACTGAAGCTTTCTTT.

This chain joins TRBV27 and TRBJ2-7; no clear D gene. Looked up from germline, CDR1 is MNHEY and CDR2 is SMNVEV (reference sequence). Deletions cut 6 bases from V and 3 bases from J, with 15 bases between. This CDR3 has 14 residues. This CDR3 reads CASSTLGRHYEQYF. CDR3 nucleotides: TGTGCCAGCAGCACCCTCGGCAGACACTACGAGCAGTACTTC.

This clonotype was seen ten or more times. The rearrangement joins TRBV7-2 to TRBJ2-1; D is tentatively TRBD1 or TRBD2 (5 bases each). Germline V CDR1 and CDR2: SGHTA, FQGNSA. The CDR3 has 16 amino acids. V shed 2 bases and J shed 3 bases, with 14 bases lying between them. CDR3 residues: CASSLRSAGSYNEQFF. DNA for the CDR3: TGTGCCAGCAGCTTAAGGTCGGCAGGGAGCTACAATGAGCAGTTCTTC.

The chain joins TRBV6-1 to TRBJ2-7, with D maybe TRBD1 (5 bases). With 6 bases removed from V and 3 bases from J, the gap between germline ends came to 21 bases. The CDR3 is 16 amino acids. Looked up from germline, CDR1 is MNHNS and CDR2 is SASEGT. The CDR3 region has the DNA TGTGCCAGCAGCCCCTACCGACGCTCAGGGATCTACGAGCAGTACTTC. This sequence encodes CASSPYRRSGIYEQYF.

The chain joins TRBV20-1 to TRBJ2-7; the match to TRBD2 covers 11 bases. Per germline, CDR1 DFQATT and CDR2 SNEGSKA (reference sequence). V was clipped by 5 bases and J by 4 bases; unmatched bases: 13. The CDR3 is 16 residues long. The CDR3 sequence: CSAQTSGKFDLYEQYF. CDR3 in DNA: TGCAGTGCTCAGACTAGCGGGAAGTTTGACCTTTACGAGCAGTACTTC.

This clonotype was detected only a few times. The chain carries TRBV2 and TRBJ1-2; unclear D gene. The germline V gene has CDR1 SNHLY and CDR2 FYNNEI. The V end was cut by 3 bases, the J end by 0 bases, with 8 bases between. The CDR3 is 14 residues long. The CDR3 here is CASSDITPNYGYTF. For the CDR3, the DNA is TGTGCCAGCAGTGATATCACCCCTAACTATGGCTACACCTTC.

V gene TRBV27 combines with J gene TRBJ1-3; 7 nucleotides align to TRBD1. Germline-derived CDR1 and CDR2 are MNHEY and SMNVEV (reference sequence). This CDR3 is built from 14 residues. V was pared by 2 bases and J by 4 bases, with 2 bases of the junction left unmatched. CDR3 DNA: TGTGCCAGCAGTTTAGCAGGGGGAGGAAACACCATATATTTT. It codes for CASSLAGGGNTIYF.

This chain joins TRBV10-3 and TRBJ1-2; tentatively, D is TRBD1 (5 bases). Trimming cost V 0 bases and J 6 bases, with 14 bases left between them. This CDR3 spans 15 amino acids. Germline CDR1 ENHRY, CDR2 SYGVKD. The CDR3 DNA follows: TGTGCCATCAGTGAGTCGAACGGGGGTAGAGATGGCTACACCTTC. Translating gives CAISESNGGRDGYTF.

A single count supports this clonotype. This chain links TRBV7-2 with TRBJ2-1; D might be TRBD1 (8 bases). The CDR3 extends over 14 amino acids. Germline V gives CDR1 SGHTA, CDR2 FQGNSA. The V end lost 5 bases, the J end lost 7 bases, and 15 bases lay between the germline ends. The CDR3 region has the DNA TGTGCCAGCAGCCGGACAGGGAGGGGGAATGAGCAGTTCTTC. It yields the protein CASSRTGRGNEQFF.

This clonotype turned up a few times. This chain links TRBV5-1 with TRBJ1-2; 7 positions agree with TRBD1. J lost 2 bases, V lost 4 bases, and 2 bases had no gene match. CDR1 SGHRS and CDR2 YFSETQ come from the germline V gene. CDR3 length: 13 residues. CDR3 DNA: TGCGCCAGCAGCACAGGGGCGAACTATGGCTACACCTTC. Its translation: CASSTGANYGYTF.

CDR3 sequence reads: CASSFGGEDEKLFF. The CDR3, as DNA: TGTGCCAGCAGCTTCGGAGGGGAGGATGAAAAACTGTTTTTT. The genes are TRBV7-9 and TRBJ1-4, with D perhaps TRBD1 (5 bases). V was pared by 3 bases and J by 6 bases, with 11 bases between. Germline CDR1 is SEHNR and CDR2 is FQNEAQ (reference sequence). This CDR3 comprises 14 residues.

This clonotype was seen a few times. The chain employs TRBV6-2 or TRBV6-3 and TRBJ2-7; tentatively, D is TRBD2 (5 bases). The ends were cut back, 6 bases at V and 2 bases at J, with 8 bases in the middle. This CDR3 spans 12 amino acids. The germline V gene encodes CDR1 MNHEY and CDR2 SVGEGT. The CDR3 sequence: CASSRDAYEQYF. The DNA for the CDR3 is TGTGCCAGCAGCCGGGATGCCTACGAGCAGTACTTC.

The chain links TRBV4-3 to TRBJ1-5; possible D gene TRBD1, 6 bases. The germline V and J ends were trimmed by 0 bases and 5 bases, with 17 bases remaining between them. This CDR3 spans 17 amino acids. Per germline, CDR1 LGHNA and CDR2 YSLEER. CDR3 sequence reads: CASSQDAAGDPYQPQHF. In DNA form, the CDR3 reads TGCGCCAGCAGCCAAGATGCGGCAGGGGACCCCTATCAGCCCCAGCATTTT.

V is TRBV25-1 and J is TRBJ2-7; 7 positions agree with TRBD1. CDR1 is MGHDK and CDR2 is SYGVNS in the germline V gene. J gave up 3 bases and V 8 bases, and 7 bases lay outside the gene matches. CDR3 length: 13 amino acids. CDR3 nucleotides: TGTGCCAGCGGCCGAGGGGGCCTCTACGAGCAGTACTTC. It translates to CASGRGGLYEQYF.

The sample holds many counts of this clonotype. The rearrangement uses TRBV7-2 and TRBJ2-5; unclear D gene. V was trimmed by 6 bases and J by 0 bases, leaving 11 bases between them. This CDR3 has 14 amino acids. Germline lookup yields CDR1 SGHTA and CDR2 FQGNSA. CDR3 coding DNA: TGTGCCAGCAGTCTAGGACGGTACCAAGAGACCCAGTACTTC. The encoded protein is CASSLGRYQETQYF. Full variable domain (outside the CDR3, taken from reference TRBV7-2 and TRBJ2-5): GAGVSQSPSNKVTEKGKDVELRCDPISGHTALYWYRQSLGQGLEFLIYFQGNSAPDKSGLPSDRFSAERTGGSVSTLTIQRTQQEDSAVYLCASSLGRYQETQYFGPGTRLLVL.

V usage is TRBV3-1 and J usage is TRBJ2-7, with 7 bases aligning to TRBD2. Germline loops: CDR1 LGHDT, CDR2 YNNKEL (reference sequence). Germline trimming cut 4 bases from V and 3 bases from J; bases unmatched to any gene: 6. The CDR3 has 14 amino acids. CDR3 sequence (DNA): TGTGCCAGCAGCCCCGGGGGACTATACTACGAGCAGTACTTC. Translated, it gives CASSPGGLYYEQYF.

CDR3 DNA sequence: TGCAGTGCGACGCTCGCAACTAATGAAAAACTGTTTTTT. Residues: CSATLATNEKLFF. The chain has TRBV20-1 and TRBJ1-4; no clear D. Trimming left V 6 bases short and J 0 bases short, with 8 bases between. CDR1 is DFQATT, CDR2 SNEGSKA, per germline (reference sequence). This CDR3 has 13 residues.

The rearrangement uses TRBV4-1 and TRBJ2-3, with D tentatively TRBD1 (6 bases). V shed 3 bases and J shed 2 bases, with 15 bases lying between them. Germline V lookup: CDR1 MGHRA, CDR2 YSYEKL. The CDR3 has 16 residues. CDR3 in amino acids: CASSHRQEPTTDTQYF. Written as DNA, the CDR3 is TGCGCCAGCAGCCATAGACAGGAGCCCACCACAGATACGCAGTATTTT.

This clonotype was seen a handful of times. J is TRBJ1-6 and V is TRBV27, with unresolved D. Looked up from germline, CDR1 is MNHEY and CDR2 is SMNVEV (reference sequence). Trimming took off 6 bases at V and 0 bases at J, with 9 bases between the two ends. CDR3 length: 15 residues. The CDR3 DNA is TGTGCCAGCAGGTACACGAGCTCCTATAATTCACCCCTCCACTTT. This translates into CASRYTSSYNSPLHF.